One and the same sample provided the 25 T cell receptor beta chains below, sequenced in a study of blood T cell repertoires in COVID-19. Profiled with immunoSEQ multiplex PCR; TCRdb holds only in-frame clones, not every one. The sample records 90,000 to 120,000 clones, around 82% being singletons. Sequences were obtained from peripheral blood. The source of these receptors is a human donor in a cohort sampled during active COVID-19.

The chain joins TRBV5-6 to TRBJ1-2; 8 bases are shared with TRBD1. V was pared by 3 bases and J by 1 base, with 8 bases of the junction left unmatched. Germline V lookup: CDR1 SGHDT, CDR2 YYEEEE. CDR3 length equals 16 residues. The CDR3 DNA follows: TGTGCCAGCAGCTCTGGTCCCAGGGGGCTTAACTATGGCTACACCTTC. It translates to CASSSGPRGLNYGYTF.

The J gene is TRBJ1-1, the V gene TRBV7-8; 8 nucleotides agree with TRBD1. V was clipped by 6 bases and J by 5 bases; unmatched bases: 5. CDR3 length equals 13 residues. In germline, CDR1 is SGHVS, CDR2 FQNEAQ. The CDR3 coding sequence is TGTGCCAGCAGGTTTACAGGGGGGACTGAAGCTTTCTTT. It specifies CASRFTGGTEAFF.

The chain combines TRBV19 with TRBJ1-5, with 9 nucleotides matching TRBD1. The junction had 7 bases not matched to a gene; V was cut back by 3 bases and J by 4 bases. The germline V gene encodes CDR1 LNHDA and CDR2 SQIVND (reference sequence). This CDR3 comprises 16 residues. The chain's CDR3 is CASSIFPTGGNQPQHF. DNA of the CDR3: TGTGCCAGTAGTATCTTCCCGACAGGGGGGAATCAGCCCCAGCATTTT.

The V gene is TRBV7-2, the J gene TRBJ1-5, with 11 bases that match TRBD1. The germline CDR1 and CDR2 sequences are SGHTA and FQGNSA. V shed 5 bases and J 4 bases; nucleotides not matched to a gene: 4. The length of the CDR3 is 15 residues. Here the CDR3 DNA reads TGTGCCAGCAGCACGGACAGGGGGCTGAATCAGCCCCAGCATTTT. This gives the protein CASSTDRGLNQPQHF.

This clone has just one count. J is TRBJ2-5 and V is TRBV5-6, with TRBD2 matching over 7 bases. Looked up from germline, CDR1 is SGHDT and CDR2 is YYEEEE. V gave up 2 bases and J gave up 5 bases; unmatched junction bases: 6. There are 14 residues in the CDR3. In nucleotides, the CDR3 is TGTGCCAGCAGCTTTCTAGCGGTGGAGGAGACCCAGTACTTC. It translates to CASSFLAVEETQYF. The variable domain in full, with the rest retrieved from reference TRBV5-6 and TRBJ2-5, is DAGVTQSPTHLIKTRGQQVTLRCSPKSGHDTVSWYQQALGQGPQFIFQYYEEEERQRGNFPDRFSGHQFPNYSSELNVNALLLGDSALYLCASSFLAVEETQYFGPGTRLLVL.

The chain employs TRBV2 and TRBJ2-7, with 11 bases lining up with TRBD2. The CDR3 has 13 residues. Losses at the gene ends were 8 bases for V and 4 bases for J; bases not matched to a gene: 4. Germline V gives CDR1 SNHLY, CDR2 FYNNEI. Written as DNA, the CDR3 is TGTGCCAGCCGTAGCGGGAGGGCTTACGAGCAGTACTTC. Its protein product is CASRSGRAYEQYF.

This rearrangement joins TRBV5-5 to TRBJ2-7; maybe TRBD1 (6 bases). V was shortened by 5 bases and J by 3 bases, with 9 bases between the two germline ends. CDR1 and CDR2 (germline): SGHKS, YYEKEE (reference sequence). The CDR3 runs to 12 residues. CDR3 nucleotides: TGTGCCAGCAGTCAGGACAGCTACGAGCAGTACTTC. Encoded protein: CASSQDSYEQYF.

The chain has TRBV15 and TRBJ1-1; D is perhaps TRBD1 (5 bases). Trimming stripped 0 bases from V and 1 base from J, with 12 bases between. Germline assignment: CDR1 LNHNV and CDR2 YYDKDF (reference sequence). CDR3 length: 16 amino acids. CDR3 protein: CATSRDRVIRNTEAFF. The CDR3, as DNA: TGTGCCACCAGCAGAGACAGGGTTATCAGGAACACTGAAGCTTTCTTT.

DNA for the CDR3: TGCGCCAGCAGCCAAACCCGACAGACAAACACTGAAGCTTTCTTT. Its protein product is CASSQTRQTNTEAFF. This rearrangement joins TRBV4-3 to TRBJ1-1; D perhaps matches TRBD1 (5 bases). This CDR3 region has 15 residues. Deletions cut 2 bases from V and 2 bases from J, with 12 bases between. Germline loops: CDR1 LGHNA, CDR2 YSLEER.

The chain uses TRBV5-4 and TRBJ2-7, with a tentative D call TRBD1 (5 bases). Germline CDR1 reads SGHNT; CDR2 reads YYREEE (reference sequence). Trimming shortened V by 1 base and J by 6 bases, and 14 bases separated the two germline ends. The length of the CDR3 is 14 residues. This chain's CDR3 is CASSLWVGASEQYF. The CDR3 DNA is TGTGCCAGCAGCTTGTGGGTTGGGGCCTCCGAGCAGTACTTC.

This chain's CDR3 is CASSSQGSNTGELFF. The CDR3 DNA follows: TGTGCCAGCAGCTCACAGGGGAGTAACACCGGGGAGCTGTTTTTT. J is TRBJ2-2 and V is TRBV7-2, with 7 bases that match TRBD1. V dropped 4 bases and J dropped 2; count of bases not matched to a gene: 4. There are 15 residues in the CDR3. CDR1 is SGHTA, CDR2 FQGNSA, per germline. The full variable domain, completed using reference TRBV7-2 and TRBJ2-2, is GAGVSQSPSNKVTEKGKDVELRCDPISGHTALYWYRQSLGQGLEFLIYFQGNSAPDKSGLPSDRFSAERTGGSVSTLTIQRTQQEDSAVYLCASSSQGSNTGELFFGEGSRLTVL.

The J gene is TRBJ2-7, the V gene TRBV12-5, with 8 bases aligning to TRBD2. Losses at the gene ends were 3 bases for V and 5 bases for J; bases not matched to a gene: 12. The germline V gene has CDR1 LGHNT and CDR2 FRNRAP. The CDR3 is made up of 16 amino acids. CDR3 region: CASGFSGGPRKHEQYF. CDR3 nucleotides: TGTGCTAGTGGTTTTTCGGGAGGGCCAAGGAAGCACGAGCAGTACTTC.

This clone was picked up one time. The chain combines TRBV3-1 (or the pseudogene TRBV3-2) with TRBJ2-1; D might be TRBD1 (6 bases). Germline loops: CDR1 LGHDT, CDR2 YNNKEL (reference sequence). With 6 bases removed from V and 7 bases from J, the gap between germline ends came to 19 bases. The CDR3 loop spans 15 amino acids. This CDR3 reads CASSPSPTGMNEQFF. The CDR3 DNA follows: TGTGCCAGCAGTCCAAGTCCCACAGGGATGAATGAGCAGTTCTTC.

The CDR3 nucleotides read TGTGCCAGCAGTTTAATGACAGCTAGCACAGATACGCAGTATTTT. This encodes CASSLMTASTDTQYF. The rearrangement joins TRBV6-5 to TRBJ2-3, with a possible D match to TRBD1 (5 bases). Germline CDR1 MNHEY, CDR2 SVGAGI. The CDR3 has 15 residues. Trimming removed 4 bases at V and 0 bases at J, with 11 bases between.

This sequence joins TRBV3-1 (or the pseudogene TRBV3-2) and TRBJ1-6; weak D call: TRBD1 (5 bases). Germline loops: CDR1 LGHDT, CDR2 YNNKEL (reference sequence). V gave up 4 bases and J gave up 7 bases, with 17 bases separating them. The CDR3 has 16 amino acids. CDR3 region: CASSPSGGLRNSPLHF. CDR3 in DNA: TGTGCCAGCAGCCCTTCGGGGGGTCTTCGGAATTCACCCCTCCACTTT.

The V gene is TRBV7-2, the J gene TRBJ2-1; 7 nucleotides line up with TRBD2. CDR1 is SGHTA and CDR2 is FQGNSA in the germline V gene. J gave up 3 bases and V 4 bases, and 6 bases lay outside the gene matches. This CDR3 region has 15 residues. CDR3 sequence: CASSSLAGNYNEQFF. The CDR3 DNA reads TGTGCCAGCAGCTCGTTAGCGGGCAACTACAATGAGCAGTTCTTC.

CDR3 loop: CASSLIQAGGAGEQFF. In DNA, the CDR3 is TGCGCCAGCAGCTTGATACAAGCGGGGGGCGCGGGAGAGCAGTTCTTC. This chain joins TRBV5-1 and TRBJ2-1, with 9 bases lining up with TRBD2. Losses at the gene ends were 1 base for V and 10 bases for J; bases not matched to a gene: 12. Germline V gives CDR1 SGHRS, CDR2 YFSETQ. The CDR3 extends over 16 amino acids.

The chain joins TRBV7-2 to TRBJ2-3; D possibly corresponds to TRBD2 (6 bases). V gave up 1 base and J gave up 4 bases, with 9 bases separating them. The CDR3 is made up of 14 amino acids. Germline-derived CDR1 and CDR2 are SGHTA and FQGNSA. The CDR3 DNA sequence: TGTGCCAGCAGCTTAGGGGACTTTCCAGATACGCAGTATTTT. Protein: CASSLGDFPDTQYF. Filled out from reference TRBV7-2 and TRBJ2-3, the complete variable domain reads GAGVSQSPSNKVTEKGKDVELRCDPISGHTALYWYRQSLGQGLEFLIYFQGNSAPDKSGLPSDRFSAERTGGSVSTLTIQRTQQEDSAVYLCASSLGDFPDTQYFGPGTRLTVL.

As to this clone: At one of its ends the junction is not consistent with the germline gene, which may arise from a read error. This rearrangement joins TRBV29-1 to TRBJ1-2; D might be TRBD1 (5 bases). CDR1 and CDR2 (germline): SQVTM, ANQGSEA. The CDR3 is 12 residues long. The CDR3 DNA follows: TGCAGCGTCGAAGACCAGGGTAGTGGCTACACCTTC. It codes for CSVEDQGSGYTF.

This chain joins TRBV28 and TRBJ2-7; 9 positions agree with TRBD2. Germline trimming cut 3 bases from V and 4 bases from J; bases unmatched to any gene: 16. From germline, CDR1 is MDHEN and CDR2 SYDVKM. The CDR3 runs 18 residues. The CDR3 loop reads CASSFPITLAGGGYEQYF. DNA for the CDR3: TGTGCCAGCAGTTTCCCTATTACTCTGGCGGGAGGGGGTTACGAGCAGTACTTC. The entire variable domain, with the rest obtained from reference TRBV28 and TRBJ2-7, is as follows: DVKVTQSSRYLVKRTGEKVFLECVQDMDHENMFWYRQDPGLGLRLIYFSYDVKMKEKGDIPEGYSVSREKKERFSLILESASTNQTSMYLCASSFPITLAGGGYEQYFGPGTRLTVT.

The J gene is TRBJ2-3, the V gene TRBV5-4; 10 bases agree with TRBD2. The CDR3 runs to 17 residues. Per germline, CDR1 SGHNT and CDR2 YYREEE (reference sequence). After removal of 4 bases from V and 4 bases from J, the junction contained 12 bases not matched to a gene. CDR3 loop: CASSPGGASGSADTQYF. CDR3 coding DNA: TGTGCCAGCAGCCCGGGTGGGGCTAGCGGGAGTGCAGATACGCAGTATTTT. The variable domain in full, completed from reference TRBV5-4 and TRBJ2-3, reads ETGVTQSPTHLIKTRGQQVTLRCSSQSGHNTVSWYQQALGQGPQFIFQYYREEENGRGNFPPRFSGLQFPNYSSELNVNALELDDSALYLCASSPGGASGSADTQYFGPGTRLTVL.

This chain links TRBV6-2 or TRBV6-3 with TRBJ2-7; D might be TRBD2 (6 bases). Deletions cut 6 bases from V and 5 bases from J, with 20 bases between. The V gene's germline CDR1 is MNHEY and CDR2 SVGEGT. The CDR3 has 15 amino acids. The DNA for the CDR3 is TGTGCCAGCAGCAAATCCTATAGCGGCTTCAACGAGCAGTACTTC. Amino acids: CASSKSYSGFNEQYF.

This CDR3 reads CASSVAATDTQYF. CDR3 bases: TGTGCCAGTAGCGTAGCGGCCACAGATACGCAGTATTTT. The chain joins TRBV19 to TRBJ2-3, with D perhaps matching TRBD2 (6 bases). This CDR3 has 13 amino acids. Trimming cost V 6 bases and J 2 bases, with 9 bases left between them. CDR1 and CDR2 (germline): LNHDA, SQIVND (reference sequence).

The chain has TRBV3-1 (or the pseudogene TRBV3-2) and TRBJ2-3; the match to TRBD1 covers 8 bases. This CDR3 has 15 residues. CDR1 and CDR2 (germline): LGHDT, YNNKEL (reference sequence). Unmatched junction bases numbered 6, after V lost 1 base and J lost 6 bases. Here the CDR3 reads CASSQVSGGSDTQYF. CDR3 nucleotides: TGTGCCAGCAGCCAAGTTTCAGGGGGCTCGGATACGCAGTATTTT.

This clone was picked up one time. The rearrangement uses TRBV7-3 and TRBJ1-1; 10 bases match TRBD1. This CDR3 is built from 14 residues. The V gene's germline CDR1 is SGHTA and CDR2 FQGTGA. The V segment lost 4 bases and the J segment 4 bases; nucleotides outside the gene matches: 3. CDR3 amino acids: CASSSTGGFTEAFF. CDR3 DNA: TGTGCCAGCAGCTCGACAGGGGGCTTCACTGAAGCTTTCTTT. The full variable domain, rest sourced from reference TRBV7-3 and TRBJ1-1, is GAGVSQTPSNKVTEKGKYVELRCDPISGHTALYWYRQSLGQGPEFLIYFQGTGAADDSGLPNDRFFAVRPEGSVSTLKIQRTERGDSAVYLCASSSTGGFTEAFFGQGTRLTVV.